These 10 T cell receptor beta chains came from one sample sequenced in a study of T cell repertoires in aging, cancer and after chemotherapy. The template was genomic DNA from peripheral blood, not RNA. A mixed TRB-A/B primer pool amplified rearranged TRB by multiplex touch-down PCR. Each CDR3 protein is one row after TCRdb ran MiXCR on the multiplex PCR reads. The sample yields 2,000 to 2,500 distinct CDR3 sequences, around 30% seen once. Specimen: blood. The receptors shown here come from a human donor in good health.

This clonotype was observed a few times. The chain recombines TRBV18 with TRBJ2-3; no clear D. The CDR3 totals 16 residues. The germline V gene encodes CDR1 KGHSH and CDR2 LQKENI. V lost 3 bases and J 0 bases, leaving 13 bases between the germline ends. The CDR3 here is CASSPTEAGSTDTQYF. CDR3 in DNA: TGTGCCAGCTCACCTACAGAGGCTGGTAGCACAGATACGCAGTATTTT.

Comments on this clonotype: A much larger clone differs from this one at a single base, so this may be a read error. The CDR3 here is CASSAGVEQYF. Written as DNA, the CDR3 is TGTGCCAGCAGCGCAGGGGTCGAGCAGTACTTC. The chain recombines TRBV6-5 with TRBJ2-7; maybe TRBD1 (6 bases). Germline CDR1 and CDR2: MNHEY and SVGAGI. The CDR3 spans 11 residues. The V end was cut by 6 bases, the J end by 6 bases, with 9 bases between.

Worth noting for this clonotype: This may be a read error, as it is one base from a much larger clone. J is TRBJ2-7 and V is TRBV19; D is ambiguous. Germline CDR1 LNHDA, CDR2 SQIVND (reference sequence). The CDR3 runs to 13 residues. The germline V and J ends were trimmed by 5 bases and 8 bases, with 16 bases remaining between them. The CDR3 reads CASSPGWRYKQYF. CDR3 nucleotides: TGTGCCAGTAGTCCGGGTTGGCGGTACAAGCAGTACTTC. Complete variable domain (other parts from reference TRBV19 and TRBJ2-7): DGGITQSPKYLFRKEGQNVTLSCEQNLNHDAMYWYRQDPGQGLRLIYYSQIVNDFQKGDIAEGYSVSREKKESFPLTVTSAQKNPTAFYLCASSPGWRYKQYFGPGTRLTVT.

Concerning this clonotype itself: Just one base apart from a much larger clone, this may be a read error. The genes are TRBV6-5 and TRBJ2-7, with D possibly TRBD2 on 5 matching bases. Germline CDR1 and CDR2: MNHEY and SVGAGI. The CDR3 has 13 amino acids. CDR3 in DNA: TGTGCCAGCAGTTCGCCGCCTAGCTGGGAGCTGTACTTC. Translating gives CASSSPPSWELYF.

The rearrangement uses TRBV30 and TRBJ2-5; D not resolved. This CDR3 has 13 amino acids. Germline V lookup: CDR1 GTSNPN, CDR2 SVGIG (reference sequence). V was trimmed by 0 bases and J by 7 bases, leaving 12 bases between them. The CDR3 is CAWSVPLSGTQYF. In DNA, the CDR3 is TGTGCCTGGAGTGTACCCCTATCGGGGACCCAGTACTTC.

The CDR3, as DNA: TGTGCCAGTAGACCTACAGGGGTAGAGGGGCCCCAGCATTTT. Its translation: CASRPTGVEGPQHF. The J gene is TRBJ1-5, the V gene TRBV19; TRBD1 matches at 7 bases. Losses at the gene ends were 6 bases for V and 9 bases for J; bases not matched to a gene: 11. The CDR3 sequence is 14 residues long. Germline V gene data show CDR1 as LNHDA and CDR2 as SQIVND (reference sequence). Together with reference TRBV19 and TRBJ1-5, the CDR3 gives the full variable domain: DGGITQSPKYLFRKEGQNVTLSCEQNLNHDAMYWYRQDPGQGLRLIYYSQIVNDFQKGDIAEGYSVSREKKESFPLTVTSAQKNPTAFYLCASRPTGVEGPQHFGDGTRLSIL.

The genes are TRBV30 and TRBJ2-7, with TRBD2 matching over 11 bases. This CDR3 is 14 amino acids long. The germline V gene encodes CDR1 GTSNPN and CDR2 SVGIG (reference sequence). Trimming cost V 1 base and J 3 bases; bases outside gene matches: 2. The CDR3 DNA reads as TGTGCCTGGAGTGCGGGACTAGCGGTCTACGAGCAGTACTTC. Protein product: CAWSAGLAVYEQYF.

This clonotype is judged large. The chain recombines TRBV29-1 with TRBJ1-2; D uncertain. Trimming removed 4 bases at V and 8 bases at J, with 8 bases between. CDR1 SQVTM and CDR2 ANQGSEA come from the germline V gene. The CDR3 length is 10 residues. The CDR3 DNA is TGCAGCGTTGGCGACCTAGGCTACACCTTC. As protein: CSVGDLGYTF.

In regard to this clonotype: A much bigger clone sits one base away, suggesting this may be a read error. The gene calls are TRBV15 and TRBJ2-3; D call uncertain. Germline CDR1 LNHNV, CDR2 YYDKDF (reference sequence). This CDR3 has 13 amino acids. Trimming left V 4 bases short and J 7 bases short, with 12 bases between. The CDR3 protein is CATSKVVLNTQYF. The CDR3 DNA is TGTGCCACCAGCAAAGTAGTGTTGAATACGCAGTATTTT.

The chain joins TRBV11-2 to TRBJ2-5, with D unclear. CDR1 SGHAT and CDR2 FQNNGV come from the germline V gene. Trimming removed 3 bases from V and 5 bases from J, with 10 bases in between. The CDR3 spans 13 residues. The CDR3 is CASSFRGGETQYF. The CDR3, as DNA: TGTGCCAGCAGCTTCCGAGGTGGGGAGACCCAGTACTTC.